A selection of T cell receptor beta chains follows, all from one sample in a study of identical twins. Using its own MiXCR run on the 5' RACE reads, TCRdb lists one record per CDR3 protein. The data show 600,000 to 700,000 distinct CDR3 sequences, around 20% seen once. The same data also went into a second study, on T cells expressing NK-cell markers.

Sequencing was performed on PBMCs. The source of these receptors is a young woman in good health. The CDR3 runs from the conserved cysteine through the conserved F or W. A D gene is named only where the DNA matches it firmly. Clone size, where shown, is once, few, many, or a class for clones that have expanded.

TRBV5-1	many	TRBJ2-2	TRBD1	CASSFSRTGFGGELFF	TGCGCCAGCAGCTTCTCCCGGACAGGGTTTGGCGGGGAGCTGTTTTTT
TRBV7-9	.	TRBJ2-3	.	CASSLASLTRTDTQYF	TGTGCCAGCAGCTTAGCTAGCCTTACACGCACAGATACGCAGTATTTT
TRBV6-2/TRBV6-3	few	TRBJ2-2	.	CASSYVRGGLYTGELFF	TGTGCCAGCAGTTACGTCCGAGGAGGGTTATACACCGGGGAGCTGTTTTTT
TRBV4-3	.	TRBJ2-2	.	CASSQGRGTGELFF	TGCGCCAGCAGCCAAGGCAGAGGCACCGGGGAGCTGTTTTTT
TRBV20-1	once	TRBJ2-7	.	CSASTQEQYF	TGCAGTGCTAGCACTCAGGAGCAGTACTTC
TRBV27	few	TRBJ2-7	TRBD2	CASSLSGTSYSEQYF	TGTGCCAGCAGTTTATCGGGGACTAGCTACAGCGAGCAGTACTTC
TRBV29-1	few	TRBJ2-3	.	CSGVAVTDTQYF	TGCAGCGGGGTAGCGGTCACAGATACGCAGTATTTT
TRBV7-2	.	TRBJ2-1	.	CASTLEGAYNEQFF	TGTGCCAGCACTCTAGAAGGGGCCTACAATGAGCAGTTCTTC
TRBV12-3/TRBV12-4	many	TRBJ1-1	.	CASNQRGTEAFF	TGTGCCAGCAATCAGCGAGGTACTGAAGCTTTCTTT
TRBV20-1	.	TRBJ2-1	.	CSARKALAAHSYNEQFF	TGCAGTGCTAGAAAGGCCCTGGCGGCCCACTCCTACAATGAGCAGTTCTTC
TRBV12-3/TRBV12-4	few	TRBJ2-3	TRBD2	CASSSSGPTDTQYF	TGTGCCAGCAGTTCTAGCGGGCCGACAGATACGCAGTATTTT
TRBV6-5	.	TRBJ1-2	.	CASSYSPRGGGYTF	TGTGCCAGCAGTTACTCCCCCAGGGGTGGGGGCTACACCTTC
TRBV30	.	TRBJ2-7	.	CAVERGGF	TGTGCCGTCGAACGAGGCGGCTTC
TRBV20-1	many	TRBJ2-3	TRBD2	CSAGLAGGDTQYF	TGCAGTGCAGGACTAGCCGGCGGCGATACGCAGTATTTT
TRBV9	.	TRBJ2-6	TRBD2	CASSVSKRGVSGANVLTF	TGTGCCAGCAGCGTATCTAAGCGGGGGGTCTCTGGGGCCAACGTCCTGACTTTC
TRBV11-3	few	TRBJ2-2	.	CASSLEAGTANTGELFF	TGTGCCAGCAGCTTAGAGGCAGGGACCGCGAACACCGGGGAGCTGTTTTTT
TRBV29-1	few	TRBJ2-2	.	CSVAKKNTGELFF	TGCAGCGTTGCCAAAAAAAACACCGGGGAGCTGTTTTTT
TRBV20-1	.	TRBJ2-3	TRBD2	CSASRLAGITDTQYF	TGCAGTGCTAGTAGGCTAGCGGGGATCACAGATACGCAGTATTTT
TRBV5-1	few	TRBJ2-7	TRBD2	CASSLGFGRAGKDNEQYF	TGCGCCAGCAGCTTGGGATTCGGGAGGGCCGGTAAGGACAACGAGCAGTACTTC
TRBV12-3/TRBV12-4	.	TRBJ2-1	.	CASTPRPNEQFF	TGTGCCAGCACTCCCCGTCCGAATGAGCAGTTCTTC
TRBV3-1	.	TRBJ2-3	TRBD2	CASSQERGGRPSLDTQYF	TGTGCCAGCAGCCAAGAGCGGGGCGGGAGGCCAAGCTTGGATACGCAGTATTTT
TRBV5-1	.	TRBJ2-1	.	CASRSASILVNEQFF	TGCGCCAGCAGATCGGCTAGTATTTTGGTCAATGAGCAGTTCTTC
TRBV5-1	few	TRBJ2-7	.	CASSLGSGSTYEQYF	TGCGCCAGCAGCTTGGGGAGCGGGTCTACCTACGAGCAGTACTTC
TRBV10-3	many	TRBJ1-6	.	CAISSGSYSYNSPLHF	TGTGCCATCAGCTCAGGGTCCTACTCCTATAATTCACCCCTCCACTTT
TRBV29-1	.	TRBJ2-6	.	CSVEGKNSGANVLTF	TGCAGCGTTGAAGGAAAAAACTCTGGGGCCAACGTCCTGACTTTC
TRBV20-1	few	TRBJ2-3	TRBD2	CSALLLAGGATDTQYF	TGCAGTGCTCTCCTCCTAGCGGGAGGTGCCACAGATACGCAGTATTTT
TRBV20-1	few	TRBJ1-1	TRBD1	CSALQGASRAFF	TGCAGTGCCCTCCAGGGGGCGAGTAGGGCTTTCTTT
TRBV10-3	few	TRBJ1-1	TRBD1	CATKTGFDTEAFF	TGTGCCACCAAGACAGGGTTTGATACTGAAGCTTTCTTT
TRBV5-1	.	TRBJ2-7	TRBD2	CASTPSGKELREQYF	TGCGCCAGCACCCCTAGCGGAAAAGAACTACGCGAGCAGTACTTC
TRBV29-1	few	TRBJ2-3	TRBD2	CSVEGWALAGGPPDTQYF	TGCAGCGTTGAAGGTTGGGCCTTAGCGGGAGGGCCCCCAGATACGCAGTATTTT
TRBV12-3/TRBV12-4	few	TRBJ2-1	.	CASSNAHGYNEQFF	TGTGCCAGCAGCAACGCCCACGGGTACAATGAGCAGTTCTTC
TRBV3-1	.	TRBJ2-3	.	CASSHGLRGGDTQYF	TGTGCCAGCAGCCATGGATTACGTGGAGGAGATACGCAGTATTTT
TRBV12-3/TRBV12-4	few	TRBJ1-3	.	CASSLGVLSGNTIYF	TGTGCCAGCAGTTTAGGGGTCCTCTCTGGAAACACCATATATTTT
TRBV7-2	few	TRBJ2-7	.	CASSPGPRPYEQYF	TGTGCCAGCAGCCCCGGGCCCCGACCCTACGAGCAGTACTTC
TRBV25-1	few	TRBJ2-1	TRBD2	CASGGVAGGHNEQFF	TGTGCCAGCGGGGGTGTAGCGGGGGGGCACAATGAGCAGTTCTTC
TRBV20-1	.	TRBJ2-3	TRBD2	CSASKRDGADTQYF	TGCAGTGCTAGTAAGCGGGACGGGGCAGATACGCAGTATTTT
TRBV12-3/TRBV12-4	.	TRBJ2-5	TRBD2	CASSFFGGDDQYF	TGTGCCAGCAGTTTTTTTGGGGGGGATGACCAGTACTTC
TRBV7-2	.	TRBJ1-3	.	CASSFTGFGNTIYF	TGTGCCAGCAGCTTCACAGGGTTCGGAAACACCATATATTTT
TRBV20-1	few	TRBJ2-3	TRBD2	CSARALAGAGDTQYF	TGCAGTGCTAGGGCCTTAGCGGGAGCGGGAGATACGCAGTATTTT
TRBV4-3	few	TRBJ2-6	.	CASSQDSGPTSGANVLTF	TGCGCCAGCAGCCAAGATTCTGGACCTACATCTGGGGCCAACGTCCTGACTTTC
TRBV3-1	few	TRBJ2-1	.	CASSRLESGNEQFF	TGTGCCAGCAGCCGACTAGAATCTGGCAATGAGCAGTTCTTC
TRBV12-3/TRBV12-4	.	TRBJ2-2	.	CASSTLGGYGELFF	TGTGCCAGCAGTACCTTGGGTGGGTACGGGGAGCTGTTTTTT
TRBV12-3/TRBV12-4	.	TRBJ2-7	TRBD2	CASTPGGFRKQYF	TGTGCCAGCACCCCGGGGGGTTTTAGGAAGCAGTACTTC
TRBV19	.	TRBJ1-1	.	CASSIGPNTEAFF	TGTGCCAGTAGTATTGGACCAAACACCGAAGCCTTCTTT
TRBV20-1	few	TRBJ2-1	.	CSARDQNEQFF	TGCAGTGCTAGAGATCAAAATGAGCAGTTCTTC
TRBV6-1	.	TRBJ2-2	.	CASRRQPGGELFF	TGTGCCAGCAGGCGACAGCCCGGAGGGGAGCTGTTTTTT
TRBV29-1	.	TRBJ2-2	TRBD2	CSVGMGGGAGELFF	TGCAGCGTTGGGATGGGGGGAGGGGCTGGGGAGCTGTTTTTT
TRBV7-2	few	TRBJ2-5	.	CASSSTSGTQQETQYF	TGTGCCAGCAGCTCTACTTCCGGGACTCAACAAGAGACCCAGTACTTC